A single sample is the source of the 14 T cell receptor beta chains below, sequenced in a study of regulatory T cells in long-lasting Graves disease. Time point given: newly diagnosed GD, antithyroid drugs for less than 3 months. The TCR library was made from RNA extracted from PBMCs. CDR3-region Arm-PCR and iRepertoire HTBI primers produced the TCR beta libraries. TCRdb independently ran MiXCR on the multiplex PCR reads; one entry per CDR3 protein. The sample consists of about 520,000 distinct CDR3 sequences, around 11% of them appearing once. These data also formed part of another study, on T cells in Graves' hyperthyroidism and ophthalmopathy.

The starting material was peripheral blood mononuclear cells (PBMCs), obtained at new diagnosis, from a patient treated with antithyroid drugs. These TCRs come from a woman aged 25-40 years with Graves disease.

The sample holds a few counts of this clonotype. This chain links TRBV7-9 with TRBJ2-3, with D unclear. Matching the DNA end better, TRBJ2-7 makes the J call doubtful. The CDR3 contains 14 residues. Germline assignment: CDR1 SEHNR and CDR2 FQNEAQ (reference sequence). The CDR3 region has the DNA TGTGCCAGCAGCTTAGGGCAGGAAATCTACGAGCAGTACTTC. Protein: CASSLGQEIYEQYF.

In regard to this clonotype: This sequence may be a read error, since a much larger clone differs from it by one base. The rearrangement uses TRBV20-1 and TRBJ1-5, with a possible D match to TRBD1 (5 bases). Germline CDR1 DFQATT, CDR2 SNEGSKA (reference sequence). With 0 bases removed from V and 5 bases from J, the gap between germline ends came to 8 bases. This CDR3 spans 13 amino acids. CDR3 DNA sequence: TGCAGTGCTAGAGATGGAGGGGATCAGCCCCAGCATTTT. This codes for CSARDGGDQPQHF.

V and J are TRBV4-1 and TRBJ2-3; 10 nucleotides line up with TRBD2. Germline CDR1 and CDR2: MGHRA and YSYEKL. The CDR3 loop spans 15 amino acids. Trimming cost V 3 bases and J 5 bases; bases outside gene matches: 5. The CDR3 loop is CASSQGRTSGDTQYF. DNA of the CDR3: TGCGCCAGCAGCCAGGGCCGGACTAGCGGAGATACGCAGTATTTT.

CDR3 DNA: TGTGCCAGCAGCTTAGAAGGGCTAGCGGGAGGGTACGAGCAGTACTTC. It codes for CASSLEGLAGGYEQYF. The chain links TRBV7-2 to TRBJ2-7; 12 bases align to TRBD2. Per germline, CDR1 SGHTA and CDR2 FQGNSA. The V gene end was trimmed by 1 base and the J gene end by 4 bases; junction bases not matched to a gene: 5. The CDR3 runs to 16 residues. The whole variable domain, filled in from reference TRBV7-2 and TRBJ2-7, reads GAGVSQSPSNKVTEKGKDVELRCDPISGHTALYWYRQSLGQGLEFLIYFQGNSAPDKSGLPSDRFSAERTGGSVSTLTIQRTQQEDSAVYLCASSLEGLAGGYEQYFGPGTRLTVT.

In this sample, this clonotype turned up many times. The chain links TRBV28 to TRBJ2-7; D not certain. The ends were cut back, 6 bases at V and 3 bases at J, with 24 bases in the middle. Germline CDR1 and CDR2: MDHEN and SYDVKM. This CDR3 has 17 residues. CDR3 residues: CASRRPQGNPNYYEQYF. In nucleotides, the CDR3 is TGTGCCAGCAGACGTCCCCAAGGCAATCCCAACTACTACGAGCAGTACTTC. The whole variable domain, remainder taken from reference TRBV28 and TRBJ2-7, is DVKVTQSSRYLVKRTGEKVFLECVQDMDHENMFWYRQDPGLGLRLIYFSYDVKMKEKGDIPEGYSVSREKKERFSLILESASTNQTSMYLCASRRPQGNPNYYEQYFGPGTRLTVT.

Points on this clonotype: This may be a read error: a much more frequent sequence differs by one nucleotide. The chain is built from TRBV10-3 and TRBJ1-5, with 10 positions matching TRBD1. In germline, CDR1 is ENHRY, CDR2 SYGVKD. The length of the CDR3 is 17 residues. CDR3 loop: CANSEARGTGAYQPQHF. The DNA for the CDR3 is TGTGCCAACAGTGAAGCACGAGGGACAGGGGCATATCAGCCCCAGCATTTT.

This clonotype was picked up many times. The chain is built from TRBV20-1 and TRBJ2-3; D is ambiguous. The CDR3 consists of 12 residues. V was pared by 5 bases and J by 0 bases, with 6 bases between. Germline CDR1 reads DFQATT; CDR2 reads SNEGSKA (reference sequence). CDR3 nucleotides: TGCAGTGCTGGTCAGAGCACAGATACGCAGTATTTT. Its protein is CSAGQSTDTQYF.

Many counts were recorded for this clonotype. The V gene is TRBV18, the J gene TRBJ1-1, with D possibly being TRBD1 (5 bases). V was pared by 0 bases and J by 1 base, with 9 bases between. This CDR3 region has 15 residues. CDR1 is KGHSH, CDR2 LQKENI, per germline. The CDR3 nucleotides are TGTGCCAGCTCACCACCGATGGGGCGGAACACTGAAGCTTTCTTT. Residues: CASSPPMGRNTEAFF. Combining the CDR3 with reference TRBV18 and TRBJ1-1 gives the whole variable domain NAGVMQNPRHLVRRRGQEARLRCSPMKGHSHVYWYRQLPEEGLKFMVYLQKENIIDESGMPKERFSAEFPKEGPSILRIQQVVRGDSAAYFCASSPPMGRNTEAFFGQGTRLTVV.

The table lists this clonotype with many counts. At one of its ends the junction is not consistent with the germline gene, which may arise from a read error. The chain links TRBV7-9 to TRBJ1-5; 12 bases align to TRBD1. Germline loops: CDR1 SEHNR, CDR2 FQNEAQ (reference sequence). The CDR3 extends over 15 amino acids. The CDR3 DNA reads TGTGCCAGCAGCTTGGGGACAGGGGGCAAGCAGCCCCAGCATTTT. Translation gives CASSLGTGGKQPQHF.

This sequence joins TRBV3-1 and TRBJ2-7; TRBD1 is a possible D gene (7 bases). CDR3 length equals 16 residues. Germline V gene sequence: CDR1 LGHDT, CDR2 YNNKEL (reference sequence). V was clipped by 0 bases and J by 2 bases, with 14 bases between them. CDR3 nucleotide sequence: TGTGCCAGCAGCCAAGATTCAGGGGGAGGACCCTACGAGCAGTACTTC. This gives the protein CASSQDSGGGPYEQYF.

This clonotype was counted between two and nine times. This chain uses TRBV5-1 with TRBJ1-2; tentatively, D is TRBD1 (6 bases). Germline CDR1 SGHRS, CDR2 YFSETQ. The CDR3 is 17 amino acids. Trimming removed 0 bases at V and 4 bases at J, with 19 bases between. The CDR3 nucleotides are TGCGCCAGCAGCTTGGCCCCCGGAGCAGGGGTGGCCTATGGCTACACCTTC. Translated, it gives CASSLAPGAGVAYGYTF.

This rearrangement joins TRBV4-1 to TRBJ2-7; 9 positions match TRBD1. CDR1 and CDR2 from the germline V gene are MGHRA and YSYEKL. V lost 0 bases, J lost 3 bases, and 15 bases stayed unmatched. This CDR3 has 19 amino acids. CDR3 loop: CASSQDRGRYRDRDYEQYF. For the CDR3, the DNA is TGCGCCAGCAGCCAAGATAGGGGAAGATACCGGGACAGGGACTACGAGCAGTACTTC.

This clonotype has more than one count but fewer than ten. V usage is TRBV4-3 and J usage is TRBJ2-5; TRBD1 is a possible D gene (6 bases). CDR3 length: 14 residues. Trimming cost V 0 bases and J 6 bases, with 11 bases left between them. Germline V lookup: CDR1 LGHNA, CDR2 YSLEER. The CDR3 coding sequence is TGCGCCAGCAGCCAAGATCTAGGGGGAAAGACCCAGTACTTC. Protein sequence: CASSQDLGGKTQYF.

This clonotype was counted many times. The rearrangement uses TRBV27 and TRBJ1-1; 7 bases line up with TRBD1. CDR3 size: 15 residues. Germline CDR1 MNHEY, CDR2 SMNVEV (reference sequence). Germline trimming cut 4 bases from V and 6 bases from J; bases unmatched to any gene: 11. The CDR3 loop reads CASSSRNRGAAEAFF. DNA for the CDR3: TGTGCCAGCAGTTCCCGCAACAGGGGAGCAGCTGAAGCTTTCTTT.